The entry below gives a single TCR beta chain sequence along with its context. This record comes from a study of cytomegalovirus exposure and HLA in healthy donors. TCRdb keeps only in-frame clones here, not all; method: immunoSEQ multiplex PCR. The data show 240,000 or so clones, around 88% seen once. Trimming took off 2 bases at V and 0 bases at J, with 7 bases between the two ends. The germline gives CDR1 SGHRS, CDR2 YFSETQ. The CDR3 is 14 residues long. The chain recombines TRBV5-1 with TRBJ2-3, with a weak D call TRBD2 (6 bases). Material: PBMCs. The receptor was derived from a woman in her twenties or thirties in good health and CMV-seropositive. The CDR3 loop is CASSFSGSTDTQYF. The CDR3 bases are TGCGCCAGCAGCTTCAGCGGGAGCACAGATACGCAGTATTTT.